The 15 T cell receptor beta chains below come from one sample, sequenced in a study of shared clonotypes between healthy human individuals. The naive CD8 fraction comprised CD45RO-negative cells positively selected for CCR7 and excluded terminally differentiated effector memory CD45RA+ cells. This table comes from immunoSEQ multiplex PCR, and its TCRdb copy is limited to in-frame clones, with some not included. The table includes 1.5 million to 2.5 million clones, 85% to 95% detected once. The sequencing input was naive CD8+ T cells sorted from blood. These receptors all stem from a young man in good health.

CDR3 nucleotides: TGTGCCAGCAGCTTGGTAGGGTGGGTCGAGCAGTTCTTC. Its protein product is CASSLVGWVEQFF. This sequence joins TRBV5-8 and TRBJ2-1; the D is unclear. Germline V gene data show CDR1 as SGHTS and CDR2 as YDEGEE. Trimming took 0 bases from V and 10 from J, leaving 11 bases between them. This CDR3 is built from 13 residues. Full variable domain (remainder filled in from reference TRBV5-8 and TRBJ2-1): EAGVTQSPTHLIKTRGQQATLRCSPISGHTSVYWYQQALGLGLQFLLWYDEGEERNRGNFPPRFSGRQFPNYSSELNVNALELEDSALYLCASSLVGWVEQFFGPGTRLTVL.

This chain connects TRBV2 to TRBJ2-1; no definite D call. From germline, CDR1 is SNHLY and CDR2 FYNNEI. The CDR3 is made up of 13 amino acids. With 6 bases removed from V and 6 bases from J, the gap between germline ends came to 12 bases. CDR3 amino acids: CASSVYPSNEQFF. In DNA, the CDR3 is TGTGCCAGCAGCGTATACCCTTCCAATGAGCAGTTCTTC.

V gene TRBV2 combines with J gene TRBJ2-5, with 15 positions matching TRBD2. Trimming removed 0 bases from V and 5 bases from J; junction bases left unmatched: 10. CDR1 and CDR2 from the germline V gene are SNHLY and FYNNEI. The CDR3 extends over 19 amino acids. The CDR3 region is CASSEATWTSGGVMETQYF. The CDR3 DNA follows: TGTGCCAGCAGTGAAGCTACCTGGACTAGCGGGGGGGTTATGGAGACCCAGTACTTC.

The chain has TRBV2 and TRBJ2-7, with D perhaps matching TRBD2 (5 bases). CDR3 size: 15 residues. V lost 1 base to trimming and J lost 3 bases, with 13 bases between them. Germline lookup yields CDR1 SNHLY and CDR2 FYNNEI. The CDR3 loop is CASSEGAGWDYEQYF. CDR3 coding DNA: TGTGCCAGCAGTGAAGGGGCGGGCTGGGACTACGAGCAGTACTTC.

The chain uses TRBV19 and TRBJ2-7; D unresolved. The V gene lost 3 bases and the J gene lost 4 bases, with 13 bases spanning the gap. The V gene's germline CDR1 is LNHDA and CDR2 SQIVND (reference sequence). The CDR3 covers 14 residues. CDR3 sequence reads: CASSIGVTEYEQYF. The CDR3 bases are TGTGCCAGTAGTATCGGCGTTACCGAATACGAGCAGTACTTC. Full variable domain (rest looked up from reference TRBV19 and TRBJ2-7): DGGITQSPKYLFRKEGQNVTLSCEQNLNHDAMYWYRQDPGQGLRLIYYSQIVNDFQKGDIAEGYSVSREKKESFPLTVTSAQKNPTAFYLCASSIGVTEYEQYFGPGTRLTVT.

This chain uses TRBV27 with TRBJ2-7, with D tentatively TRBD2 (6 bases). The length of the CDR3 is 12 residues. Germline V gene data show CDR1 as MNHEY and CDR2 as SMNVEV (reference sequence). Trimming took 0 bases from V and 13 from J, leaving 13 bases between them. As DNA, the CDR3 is TGTGCCAGCAGTTTATCGGGGACTGAGCTCTACTTC. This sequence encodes CASSLSGTELYF.

The CDR3 region is CASGHDNEQFF. The DNA of the CDR3 is TGTGCCAGCGGCCACGACAATGAGCAGTTCTTC. The chain has TRBV7-9 and TRBJ2-1; D gene uncertain. Germline loops: CDR1 SEHNR, CDR2 FQNEAQ (reference sequence). The CDR3 contains 11 residues. V lost 8 bases and J 5 bases, leaving 7 bases between the germline ends.

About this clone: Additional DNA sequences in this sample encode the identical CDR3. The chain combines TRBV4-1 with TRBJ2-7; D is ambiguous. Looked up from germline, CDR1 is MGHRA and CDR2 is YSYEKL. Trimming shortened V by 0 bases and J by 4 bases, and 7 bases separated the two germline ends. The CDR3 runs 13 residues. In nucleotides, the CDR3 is TGCGCCAGCAGCCAAGAAAGGGTTTACGAGCAGTACTTC. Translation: CASSQERVYEQYF.

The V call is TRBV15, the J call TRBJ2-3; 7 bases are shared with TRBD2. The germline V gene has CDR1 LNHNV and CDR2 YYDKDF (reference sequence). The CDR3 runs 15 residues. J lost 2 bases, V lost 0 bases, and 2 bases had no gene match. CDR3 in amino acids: CATSRDAGVTDTQYF. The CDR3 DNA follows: TGTGCCACCAGCAGAGATGCGGGGGTCACAGATACGCAGTATTTT. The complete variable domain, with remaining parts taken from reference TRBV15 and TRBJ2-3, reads DAMVIQNPRYQVTQFGKPVTLSCSQTLNHNVMYWYQQKSSQAPKLLFHYYDKDFNNEADTPDNFQSRRPNTSFCFLDIRSPGLGDTAMYLCATSRDAGVTDTQYFGPGTRLTVL.

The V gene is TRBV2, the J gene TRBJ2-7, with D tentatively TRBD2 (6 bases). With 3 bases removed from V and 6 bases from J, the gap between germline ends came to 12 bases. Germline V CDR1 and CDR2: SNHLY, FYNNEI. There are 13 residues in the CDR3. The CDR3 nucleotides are TGTGCCAGCAGTGAGGGGGGATCGCTCGAGCAGTACTTC. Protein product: CASSEGGSLEQYF.

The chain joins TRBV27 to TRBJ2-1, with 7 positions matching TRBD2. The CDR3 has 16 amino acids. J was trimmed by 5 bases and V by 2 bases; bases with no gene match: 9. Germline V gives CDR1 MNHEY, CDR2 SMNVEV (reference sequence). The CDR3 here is CASSLVSPSGHNEQFF. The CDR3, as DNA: TGTGCCAGCAGTTTAGTTTCCCCTAGCGGCCACAATGAGCAGTTCTTC.

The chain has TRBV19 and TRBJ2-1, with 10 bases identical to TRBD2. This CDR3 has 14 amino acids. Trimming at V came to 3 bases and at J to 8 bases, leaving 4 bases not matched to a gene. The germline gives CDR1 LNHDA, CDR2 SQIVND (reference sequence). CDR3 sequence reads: CASSMASGSYEQFF. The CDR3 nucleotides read TGTGCCAGTAGTATGGCTAGCGGGAGTTATGAGCAGTTCTTC.

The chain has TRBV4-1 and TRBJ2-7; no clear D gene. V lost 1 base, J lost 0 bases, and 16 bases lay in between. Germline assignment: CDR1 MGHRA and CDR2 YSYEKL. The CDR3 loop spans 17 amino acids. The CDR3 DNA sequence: TGCGCCAGCAGCCAAGTCAGCGTTTCGGAGAGCTCCTACGAGCAGTACTTC. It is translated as CASSQVSVSESSYEQYF.

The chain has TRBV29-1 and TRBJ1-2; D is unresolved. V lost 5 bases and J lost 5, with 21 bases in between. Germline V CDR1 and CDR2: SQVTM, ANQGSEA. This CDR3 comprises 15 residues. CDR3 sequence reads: CSVFGGSDPGYGYTF. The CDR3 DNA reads TGCAGCGTTTTCGGCGGGAGCGACCCAGGTTATGGCTACACCTTC.

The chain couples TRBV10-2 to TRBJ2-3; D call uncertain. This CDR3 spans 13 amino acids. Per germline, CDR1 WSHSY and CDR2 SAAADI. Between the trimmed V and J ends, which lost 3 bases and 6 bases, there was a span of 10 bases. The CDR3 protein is CASSDLLLDTQYF. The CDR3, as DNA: TGCGCCAGCAGTGACCTGTTGTTGGATACGCAGTATTTT.